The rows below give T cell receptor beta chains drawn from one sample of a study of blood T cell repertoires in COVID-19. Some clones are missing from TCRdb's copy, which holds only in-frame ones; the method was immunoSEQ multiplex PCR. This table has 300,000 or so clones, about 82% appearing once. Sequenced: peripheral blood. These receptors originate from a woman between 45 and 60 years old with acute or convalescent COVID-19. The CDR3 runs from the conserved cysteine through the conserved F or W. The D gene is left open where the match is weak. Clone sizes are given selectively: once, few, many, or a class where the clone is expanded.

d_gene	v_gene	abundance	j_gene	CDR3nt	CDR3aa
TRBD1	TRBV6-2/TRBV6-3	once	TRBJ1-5	TGTGCCAGCAGTTTCAGGGGGAATCAGCCCCAGCATTTT	CASSFRGNQPQHF
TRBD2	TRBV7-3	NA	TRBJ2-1	TGTGCCAGCAGCTTAACGGCGGCTAGCGGGAGCGATGAGCAGTTCTTC	CASSLTAASGSDEQFF
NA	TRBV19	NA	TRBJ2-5	TGTGCCAGTAGTATCAGGGGTGAGACCCAGTACTTC	CASSIRGETQYF
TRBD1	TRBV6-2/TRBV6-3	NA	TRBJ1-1	TGTGCCAGCAGTCGGCACCACAGGGGGAGTAGGGTTGGCACTGAAGCTTTCTTT	CASSRHHRGSRVGTEAFF
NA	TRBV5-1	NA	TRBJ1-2	TGCGCCAGCAGCATAGCAGGGGAATATGGCTACACCTTC	CASSIAGEYGYTF
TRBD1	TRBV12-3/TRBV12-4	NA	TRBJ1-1	TGTGCCAGCAGTTTTGGGACAGGGGGAGAAGCTTTCTTT	CASSFGTGGEAFF
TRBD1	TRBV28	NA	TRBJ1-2	TGTGCCAGCAACCAAGGGGACAGGGCGACGGGCTACACCTTC	CASNQGDRATGYTF
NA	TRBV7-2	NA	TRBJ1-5	TGTGCCAGCAGCTTAGACAGGGTGGGTCAGCCCCAGCATTTT	CASSLDRVGQPQHF
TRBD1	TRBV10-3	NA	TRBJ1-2	TGTGCCATCAGTGTTGTGACAGGGGAAGCTGGCTACACCTTC	CAISVVTGEAGYTF
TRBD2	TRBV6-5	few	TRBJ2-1	TGTGCCAGCATACCACCAAGCGGGGTTTACAATGAGCAGTTCTTC	CASIPPSGVYNEQFF
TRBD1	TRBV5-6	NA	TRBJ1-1	TGTGCCAGCAGGGGACAGGGGGCCGGTTGGGACACTGAAGCTTTCTTT	CASRGQGAGWDTEAFF
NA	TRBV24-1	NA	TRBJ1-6	TGTGCCACCAGTGATGAACTCCGGGACAACCATAATTCACCCCTCCACTTT	CATSDELRDNHNSPLHF
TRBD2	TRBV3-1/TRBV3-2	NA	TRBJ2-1	TGTGCCAGCAGCCAATGGGGGGGGACTAGCGGGAGTTCATACAATGAGCAGTTCTTC	CASSQWGGTSGSSYNEQFF
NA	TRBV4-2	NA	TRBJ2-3	TGTGCCAGCAGCCGGAACCGGGACATAATGGGGGATACGCAGTATTTT	CASSRNRDIMGDTQYF
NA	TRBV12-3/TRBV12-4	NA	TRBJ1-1	TGTGCCAGCACCGATAACAGGAACACTGAAGCTTTCTTT	CASTDNRNTEAFF
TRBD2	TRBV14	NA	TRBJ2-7	TGTGCCAGCAGCCCATCGGGGACTAGCGGGTTCGAGCAGTACTTC	CASSPSGTSGFEQYF
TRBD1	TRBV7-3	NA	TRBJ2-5	TGTGCCAGCAGCTTAATAGGTCCAAGGGACAGGGGGCTAGAGACCCAGTACTTC	CASSLIGPRDRGLETQYF
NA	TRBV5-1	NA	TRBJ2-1	TGCGCCAGCAGCCCAATCCCGAGCTCCTACAATGAGCAGTTCTTC	CASSPIPSSYNEQFF
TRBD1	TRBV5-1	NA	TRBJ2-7	TGCGCCAGCAGGTGGGGGCAGGGGGCCTCCTACGAGCAGTACTTC	CASRWGQGASYEQYF
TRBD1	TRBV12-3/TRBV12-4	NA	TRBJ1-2	TGTGCCAGCAATTCAGGGGGGCGCGGCTACACCTTC	CASNSGGRGYTF
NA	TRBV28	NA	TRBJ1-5	TGTGCCAGCAGCCGAACAGGGTGGAGCAATCAGCCCCAGCATTTT	CASSRTGWSNQPQHF
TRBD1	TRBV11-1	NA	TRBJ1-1	TGTGCCAGCAGCCAAGGGACAGGTAACACTGAAGCTTTCTTT	CASSQGTGNTEAFF
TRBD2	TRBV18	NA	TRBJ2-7	TGTGCCAGCTTACCCGGACTAGCGGGAGGGGGCGAGCAGTACTTC	CASLPGLAGGGEQYF
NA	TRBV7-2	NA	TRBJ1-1	TGTGCCAGCAGCTCCAAACCTTCTGGACACCGCCGGAACACTGAAGCTTTCTTT	CASSSKPSGHRRNTEAFF
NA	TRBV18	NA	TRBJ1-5	TGTGCCAGCTCACCTTATGACCCGCGGAGCAATCAGCCCCAGCATTTT	CASSPYDPRSNQPQHF
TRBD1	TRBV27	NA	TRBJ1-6	TGTGCCAGCTCAGGGACAGCACATTCACCCCTCCACTTT	CASSGTAHSPLHF
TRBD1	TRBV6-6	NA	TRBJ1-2	TGTCTCAGTACGGGGACAGGGGTTAATGGCTACACCTTC	CLSTGTGVNGYTF
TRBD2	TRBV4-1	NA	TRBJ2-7	TGCGCCAGCAGCCAAGGGCTAGCGGGATCTATCTACGAGCAGTACTTC	CASSQGLAGSIYEQYF
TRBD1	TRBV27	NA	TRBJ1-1	TGTGCCAGCAATGGACGGCCGGGACAGGGGAACCGCACTGAAGCTTTCTTT	CASNGRPGQGNRTEAFF
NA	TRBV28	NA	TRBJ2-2	TGTGCCAGTGCACAGAACACCGGGGAGCTGTTTTTT	CASAQNTGELFF
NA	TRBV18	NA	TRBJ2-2	TGTGCCAGCTCGTACCTGAGTACCGGGGAGCTGTTTTTT	CASSYLSTGELFF
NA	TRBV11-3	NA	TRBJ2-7	TGTGCCAGCAGCTTAAGAGGTTACGAGCAGTACTTC	CASSLRGYEQYF
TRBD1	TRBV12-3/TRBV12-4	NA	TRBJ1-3	TGTGCCAGCTTACAGGGGAGAGGAAACACCATATATTTT	CASLQGRGNTIYF
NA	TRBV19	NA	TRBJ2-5	TGTGCCAGTAGTAGAGCCTCCGCGAGGGAGTGGGAAGAGACCCAGTACTTC	CASSRASAREWEETQYF
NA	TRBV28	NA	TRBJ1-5	TGTGCCAGCAGTTCCTGGGTAGCGGGACAGCCCCAGCATTTT	CASSSWVAGQPQHF